This TCR beta chain is drawn from a study of shared clonotypes between healthy human individuals. General study results and limits: Roughly 5% was the fraction of naive CD4 clonotypes found shared across four donors.

Germline V gene lookup returns CDR1 SGHRS and CDR2 YFSETQ. Trimming shortened V by 0 bases and J by 0 bases, and 12 bases separated the two germline ends. CDR3 size: 16 residues. Only in-frame clones appear in the TCRdb table, and some are missing; sequencing was by immunoSEQ multiplex PCR. The table includes some 2.1 million clones, 95% detected once. As to this clone: The antigen remains unidentified.

The receptor was isolated from a man aged 18 to 30 in good health. The material sequenced was naive CD4+ T cells sorted from blood. Regarding subset: CD45RA+ positively selected. The J gene is TRBJ2-5, the V gene TRBV5-1; D possibly corresponds to TRBD1 (5 bases). The CDR3 loop reads CASSLVPSGHQETQYF. The CDR3 coding sequence is TGCGCCAGCAGCTTGGTCCCCTCAGGGCACCAAGAGACCCAGTACTTC.